The 15 T cell receptor beta chains given below trace back to one sample, sequenced in a study of OX40 agonist ivuxolimab in advanced cancers. Method: immunoSEQ multiplex PCR; TCRdb's copy keeps in-frame clones and lacks some. The table shows about 99,000 clones, with more than 95% occurring only once. The sample in question was CD4+ or CD8+ T cells sorted from blood, obtained in a trial of the OX40 agonist ivuxolimab. The source of these receptors is an adult with an advanced solid tumor such as melanoma, head and neck, liver or kidney cancer.

This chain joins TRBV2 and TRBJ1-2; D is undetermined. CDR1 is SNHLY, CDR2 FYNNEI, per germline. The length of the CDR3 is 14 residues. Trimming left V 3 bases short and J 1 base short, with 9 bases between. This CDR3 is CASSESGINYGYTF. CDR3 nucleotides: TGTGCCAGCAGTGAGTCTGGAATTAACTATGGCTACACCTTC. The entire variable domain, with the rest obtained from reference TRBV2 and TRBJ1-2, is as follows: EPEVTQTPSHQVTQMGQEVILRCVPISNHLYFYWYRQILGQKVEFLVSFYNNEISEKSEIFDDQFSVERPDGSNFTLKIRSTKLEDSAMYFCASSESGINYGYTFGSGTRLTVV.

The rearrangement uses TRBV2 and TRBJ1-6; D call uncertain. Germline CDR1 reads SNHLY; CDR2 reads FYNNEI. V lost 2 bases to trimming and J lost 10 bases, with 12 bases between them. This CDR3 is built from 14 residues. In nucleotides, the CDR3 is TGTGCCAGCAGTGAACCTGGAGGGAGGTCACCCCTCCACTTT. Amino acid sequence: CASSEPGGRSPLHF.

The J gene is TRBJ1-1, the V gene TRBV10-2, with 7 bases matching TRBD1. Germline V lookup: CDR1 WSHSY, CDR2 SAAADI. The CDR3 extends over 13 amino acids. Trimming removed 7 bases from V and 8 bases from J; junction bases left unmatched: 10. CDR3 DNA: TGCGCCAGCATGATAGGGGGCGAAGGGGAAGCTTTCTTT. Translated: CASMIGGEGEAFF.

The chain couples TRBV19 to TRBJ2-3; 7 nucleotides agree with TRBD1. V was pared by 7 bases and J by 2 bases, with 6 bases of the junction left unmatched. The V gene's germline CDR1 is LNHDA and CDR2 SQIVND (reference sequence). This CDR3 has 14 amino acids. CDR3 region: CASTQGGATDTQYF. CDR3 in DNA: TGTGCCAGTACCCAAGGGGGCGCCACAGATACGCAGTATTTT.

In nucleotides, the CDR3 is TGTGCCAGCAGCCCCATCAGCGGAGCCGGGGAGCTGTTTTTT. Residues: CASSPISGAGELFF. This chain uses TRBV7-9 with TRBJ2-2, with D possibly being TRBD2 (5 bases). CDR3 length equals 14 residues. Per the germline V gene, CDR1 is SEHNR and CDR2 is FQNEAQ (reference sequence). V lost 5 bases, J lost 6 bases, and 13 bases lay in between.

V gene TRBV6-5 combines with J gene TRBJ2-3; D may be TRBD2 (6 bases). Germline CDR1 is MNHEY and CDR2 is SVGAGI. CDR3 length: 16 amino acids. With 0 bases removed from V and 3 bases from J, the gap between germline ends came to 13 bases. CDR3 region: CASSYSGAGGTDTQYF. The CDR3 DNA follows: TGTGCCAGCAGTTACTCTGGGGCAGGAGGGACAGATACGCAGTATTTT.

The gene calls are TRBV5-6 and TRBJ2-2; TRBD1 or TRBD2 may be the D gene (5 bases each). Looked up from germline, CDR1 is SGHDT and CDR2 is YYEEEE. V was clipped by 4 bases and J by 0 bases, with 16 bases between them. CDR3 length: 17 residues. In nucleotides, the CDR3 is TGTGCCAGCAGCCGAGGGACGGCGTTCGCGAACACCGGGGAGCTGTTTTTT. It translates to CASSRGTAFANTGELFF.

The chain joins TRBV29-1 to TRBJ2-7; TRBD1 is a possible D gene (5 bases). Trimming stripped 4 bases from V and 0 bases from J, with 16 bases between. From germline, CDR1 is SQVTM and CDR2 ANQGSEA. The CDR3 loop spans 15 amino acids. The CDR3 protein is CSVVHEATASYEQYF. CDR3 sequence (DNA): TGCAGCGTTGTACACGAGGCGACAGCCTCCTACGAGCAGTACTTC.

The J gene is TRBJ1-1, the V gene TRBV5-6; the match to TRBD1 covers 9 bases. V lost 5 bases, J lost 4 bases, and 6 bases stayed unmatched. The CDR3 consists of 14 residues. The germline V gene encodes CDR1 SGHDT and CDR2 YYEEEE. As DNA, the CDR3 is TGTGCCAGCAGTCCTGACAGGGGGAGCACTGAAGCTTTCTTT. Amino acid sequence: CASSPDRGSTEAFF.

The chain employs TRBV5-6 and TRBJ2-7; 8 bases are a match to TRBD1. V shed 2 bases, J shed 4 bases, and the junction held 5 bases outside the gene matches. The CDR3 runs to 14 residues. Germline V gene sequence: CDR1 SGHDT, CDR2 YYEEEE. DNA for the CDR3: TGTGCCAGCAGCTTAGGACAGGGAGAATACGAGCAGTACTTC. Translating it yields CASSLGQGEYEQYF.

The chain joins TRBV6-5 to TRBJ1-2; a weak D match, TRBD1 (5 bases). The V and J ends lost 2 bases and 3 bases respectively, with 10 bases between them. Germline-derived CDR1 and CDR2 are MNHEY and SVGAGI. This CDR3 has 14 amino acids. The CDR3 sequence is CASSYGGGDYGYTF. CDR3 sequence (DNA): TGTGCCAGCAGTTACGGCGGAGGGGACTATGGCTACACCTTC.

The genes are TRBV11-2 and TRBJ2-5; 9 bases fit TRBD2. The germline V gene has CDR1 SGHAT and CDR2 FQNNGV. The CDR3 spans 16 residues. The V gene end was trimmed by 5 bases and the J gene end by 2 bases; junction bases not matched to a gene: 9. The CDR3, as DNA: TGTGCCAGCAGCCCCAGTTTCCTAGCGGGACAAGAGACCCAGTACTTC. It is translated as CASSPSFLAGQETQYF.

This sequence joins TRBV6-1 and TRBJ2-7; D unclear. V shed 3 bases and J shed 4 bases, with 4 bases lying between them. Germline lookup yields CDR1 MNHNS and CDR2 SASEGT. The CDR3 sequence is 11 residues long. The CDR3 region has the DNA TGTGCCAGCAGTGAGTATTACGAGCAGTACTTC. Protein: CASSEYYEQYF.

This chain connects TRBV6-4 to TRBJ1-4; D is possibly TRBD1 (6 bases). The CDR3 runs 14 residues. V lost 6 bases to trimming and J lost 1 base, with 9 bases between them. Per the germline V gene, CDR1 is MRHNA and CDR2 is SNTAGT. The CDR3 region is CASRTQGTNEKLFF. CDR3 sequence (DNA): TGTGCCAGCAGGACACAGGGAACTAATGAAAAACTGTTTTTT.

J is TRBJ2-3 and V is TRBV19; D unclear. Per germline, CDR1 LNHDA and CDR2 SQIVND (reference sequence). Trimming shortened V by 5 bases and J by 0 bases, and 9 bases separated the two germline ends. CDR3 size: 14 residues. The CDR3 sequence: CASSLFSSTDTQYF. The CDR3 DNA is TGTGCCAGTAGTCTCTTTTCAAGCACAGATACGCAGTATTTT.